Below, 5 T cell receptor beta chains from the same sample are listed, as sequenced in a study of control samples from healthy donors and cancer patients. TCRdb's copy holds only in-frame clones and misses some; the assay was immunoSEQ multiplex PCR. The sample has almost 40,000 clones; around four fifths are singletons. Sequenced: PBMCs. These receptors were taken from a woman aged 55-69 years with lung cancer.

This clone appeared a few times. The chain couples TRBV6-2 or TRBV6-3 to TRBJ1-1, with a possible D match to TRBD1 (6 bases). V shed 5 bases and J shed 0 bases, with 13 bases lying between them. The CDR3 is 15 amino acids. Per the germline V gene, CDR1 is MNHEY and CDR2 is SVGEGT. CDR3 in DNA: TGTGCCAGCAGTGACTGGACAGCCATGAACACTGAAGCTTTCTTT. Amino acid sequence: CASSDWTAMNTEAFF.

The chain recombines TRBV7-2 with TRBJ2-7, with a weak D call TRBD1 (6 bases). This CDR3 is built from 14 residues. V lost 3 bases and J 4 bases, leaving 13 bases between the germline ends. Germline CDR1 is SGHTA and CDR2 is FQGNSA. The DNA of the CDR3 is TGTGCCAGCAGCTTTCCTGACAGGAGTTACGAGCAGTACTTC. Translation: CASSFPDRSYEQYF.

The CDR3, as DNA: TGTGCCAGTAGCGACAGGGGAGAGGTTGGTGTCTATGGCTACACCTTC. Its protein product is CASSDRGEVGVYGYTF. The chain uses TRBV19 and TRBJ1-2, with TRBD1 identical over 8 bases. The CDR3 runs to 16 residues. Germline assignment: CDR1 LNHDA and CDR2 SQIVND (reference sequence). Trimming removed 6 bases from V and 4 bases from J; junction bases left unmatched: 13.

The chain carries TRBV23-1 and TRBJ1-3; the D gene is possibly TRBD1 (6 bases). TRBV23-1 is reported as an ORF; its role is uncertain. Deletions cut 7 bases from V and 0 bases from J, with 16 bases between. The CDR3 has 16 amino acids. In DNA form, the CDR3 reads TGCGCCAGCAACCCGAGACAGGCTTTCTCTGGAAACACCATATATTTT. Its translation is CASNPRQAFSGNTIYF.

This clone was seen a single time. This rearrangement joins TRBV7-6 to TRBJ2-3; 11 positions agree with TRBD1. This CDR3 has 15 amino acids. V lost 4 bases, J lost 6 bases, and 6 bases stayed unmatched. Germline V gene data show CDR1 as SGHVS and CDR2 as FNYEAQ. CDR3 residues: CASSSGQGAGDTQYF. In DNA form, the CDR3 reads TGTGCCAGCAGCTCCGGACAGGGGGCTGGGGATACGCAGTATTTT. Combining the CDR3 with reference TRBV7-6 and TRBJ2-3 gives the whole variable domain GAGVSQSPRYKVTKRGQDVALRCDPISGHVSLYWYRQALGQGPEFLTYFNYEAQQDKSGLPNDRFSAERPEGSISTLTIQRTEQRDSAMYRCASSSGQGAGDTQYFGPGTRLTVL.